Following are 20 T cell receptor beta chains from one sample sequenced in a study of blood T cells in healthy people across ages. The authors ran a second PCR of roughly 6 to 12 cycles using a sample-barcoded 5' primer and a J-beta primer mix. TCRdb fed the 5' RACE reads into MiXCR, producing one record per CDR3 protein. The sample consists of just under 900,000 distinct CDR3 sequences, more than 25% of them appearing once. Sequencing was carried out using blood. The receptors originated from a woman aged 80 or over in good health.

This chain joins TRBV18 and TRBJ2-2; D not certain. Trimming cost V 3 bases and J 1 base, with 6 bases left between them. The germline V gene has CDR1 KGHSH and CDR2 LQKENI. The CDR3 spans 14 residues. The CDR3 here is CASSPRRNTGELFF. In nucleotides, the CDR3 is TGTGCCAGCTCACCCAGGAGGAACACCGGGGAGCTGTTTTTT.

The CDR3 spells CASSSFNAGLTEAFF. CDR3 DNA: TGTGCCAGCAGCTCCTTTAACGCGGGACTCACTGAAGCTTTCTTT. The rearrangement joins TRBV7-2 to TRBJ1-1; D is perhaps TRBD1 (5 bases). The CDR3 is made up of 15 amino acids. V shed 4 bases and J shed 4 bases, with 16 bases lying between them. Germline V gene lookup returns CDR1 SGHTA and CDR2 FQGNSA.

This clonotype was detected many times. The chain has TRBV13 and TRBJ2-1; D is possibly TRBD1 (6 bases). V was clipped by 3 bases and J by 2 bases, with 11 bases between them. CDR1 PRHDT and CDR2 FYEKMQ come from the germline V gene (reference sequence). The CDR3 contains 15 residues. CDR3 sequence: CASSLTGKPYNEQFF. The DNA of the CDR3 is TGTGCCAGCAGCTTGACAGGCAAACCCTACAATGAGCAGTTCTTC.

The chain couples TRBV5-1 to TRBJ2-3; TRBD1 agrees at 7 bases. CDR3 size: 16 residues. Germline-derived CDR1 and CDR2 are SGHRS and YFSETQ. Trimming at V came to 1 base and at J to 5 bases, leaving 10 bases not matched to a gene. CDR3 bases: TGCGCCAGCAGCTTGTCGGGACAGCGAGCGGTAGATACGCAGTATTTT. Translated, it gives CASSLSGQRAVDTQYF.

This clonotype has only one observation. The V call is TRBV12-3 or TRBV12-4, the J call TRBJ1-1; the D is unclear. The V end lost 6 bases, the J end lost 5 bases, and 22 bases lay between the germline ends. The CDR3 has 16 residues. CDR3 protein: CASSLGPQEGWTEAFF. As DNA, the CDR3 is TGTGCCAGCAGCCTAGGGCCGCAGGAGGGATGGACTGAAGCTTTCTTT.

This clonotype came up a few times. A much larger clone lies one base from this, so it may be a read error. The J gene is TRBJ2-3, the V gene TRBV29-1, with D perhaps TRBD2 (5 bases). The CDR3 has 14 amino acids. The V end was cut by 7 bases, the J end by 0 bases, with 14 bases between. Germline V gives CDR1 SQVTM, CDR2 ANQGSEA. The CDR3 DNA is TGCAGCGCACTAGACGGCTCTAGCACAGATACGCAGTATTTT. Translated: CSALDGSSTDTQYF.

This clonotype appeared many times. The CDR3 nucleotides are TGCGCCAGCAGCCAAGAGAGGGGGCGTCCCTACAATGAGCAGTTCTTC. Protein sequence: CASSQERGRPYNEQFF. The rearrangement uses TRBV4-3 and TRBJ2-1, with TRBD1 identical over 7 bases. Germline values: CDR1 LGHNA, CDR2 YSLEER. With 0 bases clipped from V and 2 bases from J, the junction kept 4 bases outside the gene matches. The CDR3 has 16 residues.

About this clonotype itself: One base away lies a much larger clone, so this may be a sequencing read error. V and J are TRBV7-2 and TRBJ1-2; D gene uncertain. Germline V gene data show CDR1 as SGHTA and CDR2 as FQGNSA. CDR3 size: 12 residues. CDR3 protein: CASSLGTPGHTF. DNA for the CDR3: TGTGCCAGCAGCTTAGGGACCCCTGGCCACACCTTC.

This clonotype has more than one count but fewer than ten. This may be a read error: a much more frequent sequence differs by one nucleotide. The chain recombines TRBV6-1 with TRBJ2-1; D unclear. Germline V gene lookup returns CDR1 MNHNS and CDR2 SASEGT. This CDR3 contains 16 residues. The CDR3 DNA sequence: TGTGCCAGCAGTGAATATGGCACTTCCACCTACAATGGGCAGTTCTTC. Translation: CASSEYGTSTYNGQFF.

This clonotype showed up just a few times. This may come from a read error, since a much larger clone is one base off. This sequence joins TRBV7-2 and TRBJ2-5; D gene ambiguous. Per germline, CDR1 SGHTA and CDR2 FQGNSA. V was clipped by 5 bases and J by 2 bases, with 9 bases between them. This CDR3 is built from 13 residues. The CDR3 nucleotides are TGTGCCAGCAGCGCCGTAGCACAAGAGACCCAGTACTTC. It yields the protein CASSAVAQETQYF.

In its sample, this clonotype was seen a few times. The chain carries TRBV15 and TRBJ1-5, with D unresolved. The CDR3 runs 12 residues. Germline V CDR1 and CDR2: LNHNV, YYDKDF (reference sequence). The ends were cut back, 0 bases at V and 9 bases at J, with 6 bases in the middle. In nucleotides, the CDR3 is TGTGCCACCAGCAGAGAAGTAGGGCCCCAGCATTTT. It codes for CATSREVGPQHF.

The J gene is TRBJ2-1, the V gene TRBV14; TRBD2 aligns across 10 bases. This CDR3 region has 16 residues. J was trimmed by 7 bases and V by 1 base; bases with no gene match: 7. The germline gives CDR1 SGHDN, CDR2 FVKESK. This CDR3 reads CASSQGRAGGQNEQFF. Written as DNA, the CDR3 is TGTGCCAGCAGCCAAGGGCGAGCGGGGGGGCAAAATGAGCAGTTCTTC.

This clonotype was counted at least ten times. V is TRBV7-2 and J is TRBJ1-5, with D possibly being TRBD1 (6 bases). The CDR3 runs 16 residues. V was cut by 3 bases and J by 1 base, with 13 bases left in between. Germline values: CDR1 SGHTA, CDR2 FQGNSA. This CDR3 is CASSLGGTKSNQPQHF. The CDR3 DNA follows: TGTGCCAGCAGCTTGGGGGGGACAAAGAGCAATCAGCCCCAGCATTTT.

A few counts support this clonotype. V and J are TRBV18 and TRBJ2-4, with TRBD2 matching over 8 bases. With V trimmed by 3 bases and J by 4 bases, 5 bases remained unmatched. The germline gives CDR1 KGHSH, CDR2 LQKENI. This CDR3 region has 15 residues. This CDR3 reads CASSPSGVDKNIQYF. The CDR3 DNA is TGTGCCAGCTCACCTAGCGGGGTGGATAAAAACATTCAGTACTTC.

This clonotype has only one observation. CDR3 in amino acids: CASSTRQTEGYTDTQYF. DNA of the CDR3: TGTGCCAGCAGTACCCGACAGACGGAGGGTTACACAGATACGCAGTATTTT. The chain is built from TRBV6-2 or TRBV6-3 and TRBJ2-3, with D possibly being TRBD2 (6 bases). CDR1 and CDR2 (germline): MNHEY, SVGEGT. The V end lost 5 bases, the J end lost 2 bases, and 20 bases lay between the germline ends. CDR3 size: 17 residues.

The chain links TRBV5-5 to TRBJ1-6; D is perhaps TRBD1 (5 bases). Trimming shortened V by 6 bases and J by 6 bases, and 13 bases separated the two germline ends. Germline CDR1 and CDR2: SGHKS and YYEKEE (reference sequence). The CDR3 is made up of 14 amino acids. CDR3 nucleotide sequence: TGTGCCAGCACCCCGGGGCGGTCTAATTCACCCCTCCACTTT. This translates into CASTPGRSNSPLHF.

The chain is built from TRBV20-1 and TRBJ2-1; perhaps TRBD2 as D (7 bases). The CDR3 is 20 amino acids. The V and J ends lost 0 bases and 2 bases respectively, with 26 bases between them. CDR1 and CDR2 from the germline V gene are DFQATT and SNEGSKA (reference sequence). CDR3: CSARDRGYQGRESTYNEQFF. DNA of the CDR3: TGCAGTGCTAGAGATCGGGGCTATCAGGGGCGGGAGAGTACCTACAATGAGCAGTTCTTC.

Comment on this clonotype: Possible read error: a much larger clone is one base away. This rearrangement joins TRBV27 to TRBJ2-3, with a tentative D call TRBD2 (5 bases). This CDR3 contains 15 residues. Germline V lookup: CDR1 MNHEY, CDR2 SMNVEV (reference sequence). DNA for the CDR3: TGTGCCGGCAGTTGGGCGACTACGAGGGCAGATACGCAGTATTTT. It yields the protein CAGSWATTRADTQYF.

This clonotype was counted many times. The V gene is TRBV9, the J gene TRBJ2-5, with no clear D. Deletions cut 2 bases from V and 5 bases from J, with 4 bases between. The CDR3 has 11 residues. Germline V lookup: CDR1 SGDLS, CDR2 YYNGEE. CDR3 residues: CASSVAETQYF. The DNA for the CDR3 is TGTGCCAGCAGCGTTGCGGAGACCCAGTACTTC.

A few counts support this clonotype. The chain uses TRBV2 and TRBJ2-3, with D unclear. The CDR3 length is 14 residues. From germline, CDR1 is SNHLY and CDR2 FYNNEI. V was cut by 6 bases and J by 0 bases, with 10 bases left in between. In nucleotides, the CDR3 is TGTGCCAGCAGACGCATAACTAGCACAGATACGCAGTATTTT. Translated, it gives CASRRITSTDTQYF.